This passage covers 3 T cell receptor beta chains from one sample sequenced in a study of blood T cell repertoires in COVID-19. Produced via immunoSEQ multiplex PCR; TCRdb's table is partial and in-frame only. The table lists 250,000 to 350,000 clones, roughly 90% of them singletons. The material sequenced was peripheral blood. Source of these receptors: a man between 18 and 35 years old with active or convalescent COVID-19.

This chain links TRBV19 with TRBJ1-1, with TRBD1 matching 7 bases. The CDR3 length is 15 residues. Trimming took 4 bases from V and 5 from J; bases not matched to a gene: 10. From germline, CDR1 is LNHDA and CDR2 SQIVND (reference sequence). CDR3 sequence: CASSNLQGSITEAFF. Written as DNA, the CDR3 is TGTGCCAGTAGTAACCTACAGGGGAGTATTACTGAAGCTTTCTTT.

The chain combines TRBV5-1 with TRBJ2-3, with 10 bases matching TRBD2. In germline, CDR1 is SGHRS, CDR2 YFSETQ. The CDR3 runs to 18 residues. V lost 3 bases, J lost 5 bases, and 15 bases stayed unmatched. CDR3 in DNA: TGCGCCAGCAGCTCGACCGGGACTAGCGTTCTAGGTTTAGATACGCAGTATTTT. It yields the protein CASSSTGTSVLGLDTQYF.

The J gene is TRBJ2-7, the V gene TRBV5-1; tentatively, D is TRBD2 (6 bases). Germline CDR1 reads SGHRS; CDR2 reads YFSETQ. Trimming stripped 7 bases from V and 5 bases from J, with 22 bases between. The CDR3 has 15 residues. The chain's CDR3 is CASALRVTGVHEQYF. The CDR3 DNA reads TGCGCCAGCGCCCTTCGGGTAACGGGAGTCCACGAGCAGTACTTC.